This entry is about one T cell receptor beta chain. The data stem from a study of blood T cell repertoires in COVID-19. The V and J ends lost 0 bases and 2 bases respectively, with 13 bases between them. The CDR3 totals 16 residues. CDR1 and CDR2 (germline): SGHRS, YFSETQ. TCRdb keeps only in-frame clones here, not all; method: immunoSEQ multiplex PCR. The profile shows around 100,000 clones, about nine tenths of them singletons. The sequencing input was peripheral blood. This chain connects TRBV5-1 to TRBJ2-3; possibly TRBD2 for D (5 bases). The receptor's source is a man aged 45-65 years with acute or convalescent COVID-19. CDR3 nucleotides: TGCGCCAGCAGCTTGGGTCCCCGCCGGGACACAGATACGCAGTATTTT. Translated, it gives CASSLGPRRDTDTQYF.